What follows are 29 T cell receptor beta chains derived from one specimen sequenced in a study of spatial heterogeneity in lung cancer. As for time point: blood at routine non-recurrence follow-up after resection. Researchers sequenced whole RNA taken from tumor, nontumor lung or frozen PBMC without sorting. Via MiXCR, TCRdb re-called the 5' RACE reads, giving one row per CDR3 protein. The repertoire has around 110,000 distinct CDR3 sequences, 12% of them found once; the top ten carry 15% to 20%. The input for sequencing was PBMCs, taken at follow-up. The receptors shown here come from a male donor with early-stage non-small cell lung cancer.

This clonotype was detected a few times. The rearrangement links TRBV7-8 to TRBJ2-5, with 7 nucleotides matching TRBD1. Germline V CDR1 and CDR2: SGHVS, FQNEAQ. Trimming at V came to 4 bases and at J to 5 bases, leaving 7 bases not matched to a gene. The CDR3 spans 14 residues. CDR3 in DNA: TGTGCCAGCAGCTCCCATGGACAGGTCGAGACCCAGTACTTC. Translated: CASSSHGQVETQYF.

The table lists this clonotype with many counts. V gene TRBV18 combines with J gene TRBJ1-5; D is ambiguous. CDR1 is KGHSH and CDR2 is LQKENI in the germline V gene. This CDR3 region has 15 residues. V was pared by 6 bases and J by 3 bases, with 15 bases between. The CDR3 here is CASSRKEVDNQPQHF. DNA of the CDR3: TGTGCCAGCTCCCGTAAGGAAGTGGACAATCAGCCCCAGCATTTT.

The sample holds many counts of this clonotype. V gene TRBV10-3 combines with J gene TRBJ2-7; 10 bases are a match to TRBD1. Trimming removed 3 bases from V and 0 bases from J; junction bases left unmatched: 2. CDR3 length equals 15 residues. Germline-derived CDR1 and CDR2 are ENHRY and SYGVKD. The CDR3 spells CAISEGTGASYEQYF. The CDR3 DNA sequence: TGTGCCATCAGTGAAGGGACAGGGGCCTCCTACGAGCAGTACTTC.

This chain links TRBV12-3 or TRBV12-4 with TRBJ2-5; D tentatively reads TRBD1 or TRBD2 (6 bases each). This CDR3 region has 13 residues. Trimming pared 0 bases from V and 13 bases from J, leaving 15 bases between. The CDR3 loop is CASSLAGGSRLYF. The CDR3 nucleotides read TGTGCCAGCAGTTTAGCGGGGGGCTCCCGTTTGTACTTC.

The sample holds a few counts of this clonotype. The chain uses TRBV28 and TRBJ2-3, with TRBD2 matching 9 bases. CDR3 length: 15 residues. V shed 6 bases and J 4 bases; nucleotides not matched to a gene: 8. Germline V gene lookup returns CDR1 MDHEN and CDR2 SYDVKM. For the CDR3, the DNA is TGTGCCAGCAGGCAGCGGGGGGCCCAAGCAGATACGCAGTATTTT. Translated: CASRQRGAQADTQYF.

V usage is TRBV19 and J usage is TRBJ2-2; 7 nucleotides match TRBD1. V shed 6 bases, J shed 2 bases, and the junction held 6 bases outside the gene matches. The CDR3 consists of 15 residues. CDR1 LNHDA and CDR2 SQIVND come from the germline V gene (reference sequence). In nucleotides, the CDR3 is TGTGCCAGTAGCACCGGGACAGCCAACACCGGGGAGCTGTTTTTT. Protein sequence: CASSTGTANTGELFF.

The sample holds a few counts of this clonotype. The chain uses TRBV12-3 or TRBV12-4 and TRBJ1-4, with TRBD1 as a possible D gene (6 bases). Deletions cut 6 bases from V and 7 bases from J, with 15 bases between. The CDR3 loop spans 14 amino acids. CDR3 loop: CASSRTGFVEKLFF. For the CDR3, the DNA is TGTGCCAGCAGCCGAACAGGGTTTGTTGAAAAACTGTTTTTT.

This chain uses TRBV7-9 with TRBJ2-3; D remains unclear. CDR3 size: 13 residues. V lost 2 bases and J 2 bases, leaving 5 bases between the germline ends. The germline CDR1 and CDR2 sequences are SEHNR and FQNEAQ (reference sequence). The CDR3: CASSLPNTDTQYF. Here the CDR3 DNA reads TGTGCCAGCAGCTTACCTAACACAGATACGCAGTATTTT.

The chain employs TRBV19 and TRBJ1-5; weak D call: TRBD1 (5 bases). Looked up from germline, CDR1 is LNHDA and CDR2 is SQIVND (reference sequence). This CDR3 is built from 14 residues. V was clipped by 2 bases and J by 5 bases, with 10 bases between them. The CDR3 sequence is CASSITGRDQPQHF. The CDR3 region has the DNA TGTGCCAGTAGTATAACAGGTAGGGATCAGCCCCAGCATTTT.

On this clonotype: Sequence at one end of the junction differs from germline and may be a read error. The chain carries TRBV7-2 and TRBJ1-1; D is perhaps TRBD1 (5 bases). The CDR3 consists of 10 residues. CDR1 SGHTA and CDR2 FQGNSA come from the germline V gene. The CDR3 sequence: CASSSRQQRF. CDR3 DNA sequence: TGTGCCAGCAGCTCTCGACAGCAAAGGTTT. Drawing the rest from reference TRBV7-2 and TRBJ1-1, the complete variable domain is GAGVSQSPSNKVTEKGKDVELRCDPISGHTALYWYRQSLGQGLEFLIYFQGNSAPDKSGLPSDRFSAERTGGSVSTLTIQRTQQEDSAVYLCASSSRQQRFGQGTRLTVV.

The J gene is TRBJ1-5, the V gene TRBV27, with D unresolved. Germline V CDR1 and CDR2: MNHEY, SMNVEV (reference sequence). Trimming took off 3 bases at V and 2 bases at J, with 2 bases between the two ends. This CDR3 is 12 amino acids long. The CDR3 DNA sequence: TGTGCCAGCAGTTTCCGCAATCAGCCCCAGCATTTT. Translation: CASSFRNQPQHF.

This clonotype has at least ten counts. The CDR3 region is CASNSFGGGGASEQYF. CDR3 DNA sequence: TGTGCCAGCAACAGTTTCGGAGGCGGGGGGGCTAGCGAGCAGTACTTC. This sequence joins TRBV4-2 and TRBJ2-7; 9 bases are a match to TRBD2. CDR1 and CDR2 (germline): LGHNA, YNFKEQ. Losses at the gene ends were 7 bases for V and 6 bases for J; bases not matched to a gene: 16. There are 16 residues in the CDR3.

This clonotype has just a few counts. The gene calls are TRBV3-1 and TRBJ2-5; D unclear. In germline, CDR1 is LGHDT, CDR2 YNNKEL (reference sequence). V dropped 2 bases and J dropped 2 bases, with 6 bases sitting between them. The CDR3 loop spans 13 amino acids. Written as DNA, the CDR3 is TGTGCCAGCAGCCAACACAGTCAAGAGACCCAGTACTTC. This codes for CASSQHSQETQYF.

This rearrangement joins TRBV21-1 to TRBJ1-4; the D segment call TRBD1 is taken from the table without a DNA check. TRBV21-1 is marked as a pseudogene. The CDR3 runs 14 residues. The CDR3 is CASSNPDRFDELFF. CDR3 DNA: TGTGCCAGCAGCAACCCGGACAGGTTCGACGAACTGTTTTTT.

The chain recombines TRBV3-2 with TRBJ2-5; the table's D call, TRBD1, has no DNA check behind it. TRBV3-2 is shown as a pseudogene. CDR3 length: 16 residues. CDR3 loop: CASSRNPGQGQETQYF. Written as DNA, the CDR3 is TGTGCCAGCAGCCGAAACCCCGGACAGGGGCAAGAGACCCAGTACTTC.

There are many counts of this clonotype. This rearrangement joins TRBV7-9 to TRBJ2-7; D is perhaps TRBD1 (5 bases). The germline CDR1 and CDR2 sequences are SEHNR and FQNEAQ (reference sequence). V was trimmed by 1 base and J by 2 bases, leaving 6 bases between them. The length of the CDR3 is 13 residues. The CDR3 protein is CASSLGRAYEQYF. DNA of the CDR3: TGTGCCAGCAGCTTAGGCAGGGCCTACGAGCAGTACTTC.

DNA of the CDR3: TGCAGTGCTAGAGATCGGCCTGCTGCGAACACTGAAGCTTTCTTT. Translation gives CSARDRPAANTEAFF. The chain joins TRBV20-1 to TRBJ1-1; no clear D. The CDR3 is made up of 15 amino acids. CDR1 and CDR2 from the germline V gene are DFQATT and SNEGSKA (reference sequence). The ends were cut back, 0 bases at V and 1 base at J, with 12 bases in the middle.

The CDR3 DNA sequence: TGTGCCAGCACCGGACAGGGGGCTCGAAGGTACGAGCAGTACTTC. Protein: CASTGQGARRYEQYF. This sequence joins TRBV6-5 and TRBJ2-7; 11 positions agree with TRBD1. This CDR3 is 15 amino acids long. Germline CDR1 and CDR2: MNHEY and SVGAGI. V was clipped by 7 bases and J by 4 bases; unmatched bases: 9.

This clonotype was counted a single time. A much larger clone differs from this one at a single base, so this may be a read error. The gene calls are TRBV3-1 and TRBJ1-1, with D tentatively TRBD1 (5 bases). V was cut by 4 bases and J by 1 base, with 10 bases left in between. Germline CDR1 and CDR2: LGHDT and YNNKEL (reference sequence). This CDR3 is built from 14 residues. The CDR3 region is CASSRGRGNTEAFF. The CDR3 nucleotides are TGTGCCAGCAGCCGGGGACGGGGGAACACTGAAGCTTTCTTT.

This clonotype has a count of ten or more. This sequence joins TRBV10-3 and TRBJ1-2; D unresolved. Trimming took off 0 bases at V and 4 bases at J, with 12 bases between the two ends. The CDR3 is made up of 15 amino acids. In germline, CDR1 is ENHRY, CDR2 SYGVKD. For the CDR3, the DNA is TGTGCCATCAGTGAGTCTGGGGTGGAGGGCTATGGCTACACCTTC. It yields the protein CAISESGVEGYGYTF.

The chain links TRBV7-9 to TRBJ1-6; D uncertain. CDR1 and CDR2 (germline): SEHNR, FQNEAQ (reference sequence). The V gene lost 1 base and the J gene lost 9 bases, with 4 bases spanning the gap. This CDR3 comprises 12 residues. Written as DNA, the CDR3 is TGTGCCAGCAGCTTAGACGGTTCACCCCTCCACTTT. Translation: CASSLDGSPLHF.

In its sample, this clonotype was seen many times. This sequence joins TRBV18 and TRBJ1-3, with 7 bases aligning to TRBD1. Germline CDR1 is KGHSH and CDR2 is LQKENI. CDR3 length: 18 residues. V lost 4 bases, J lost 0 bases, and 12 bases stayed unmatched. For the CDR3, the DNA is TGTGCCAGCTCACTTAAAGGACAGGCACTTTCCTCTGGAAACACCATATATTTT. As protein: CASSLKGQALSSGNTIYF.

This clonotype was seen a handful of times. The CDR3 here is CASGESSYNSPLHF. The CDR3 DNA is TGTGCCAGCGGGGAGAGCTCCTATAATTCACCCCTCCACTTT. V gene TRBV12-3 or TRBV12-4 combines with J gene TRBJ1-6; D gene ambiguous. The ends were cut back, 8 bases at V and 0 bases at J, with 8 bases in the middle. The CDR3 loop spans 14 amino acids.

This chain connects TRBV5-1 to TRBJ2-7; 12 bases line up with TRBD2. The J segment lost 2 bases and the V segment lost 2 bases, leaving 2 bases of the junction unmatched. Germline CDR1 and CDR2: SGHRS and YFSETQ. The CDR3 runs 15 residues. The CDR3 spells CASSFSSGGAYEQYF. Written as DNA, the CDR3 is TGCGCCAGCAGCTTCTCTAGCGGGGGGGCCTACGAGCAGTACTTC.

This clonotype was recorded a few times. This chain uses TRBV7-2 with TRBJ1-5; the D is unclear. The CDR3 covers 15 residues. V was shortened by 4 bases and J by 3 bases, with 13 bases between the two germline ends. CDR1 is SGHTA, CDR2 FQGNSA, per germline. CDR3 in DNA: TGTGCCAGCAGCTCTCACCGGGCTCTCAATCAGCCCCAGCATTTT. Protein product: CASSSHRALNQPQHF. Drawing the rest from reference TRBV7-2 and TRBJ1-5, the complete variable domain is GAGVSQSPSNKVTEKGKDVELRCDPISGHTALYWYRQSLGQGLEFLIYFQGNSAPDKSGLPSDRFSAERTGGSVSTLTIQRTQQEDSAVYLCASSSHRALNQPQHFGDGTRLSIL.

The chain couples TRBV7-9 to TRBJ1-3; D is ambiguous. CDR3 length: 11 amino acids. V was shortened by 3 bases and J by 6 bases, with 3 bases between the two germline ends. CDR1 and CDR2 (germline): SEHNR, FQNEAQ (reference sequence). CDR3 amino acids: CASSFENTIYF. CDR3 coding DNA: TGTGCCAGCAGCTTTGAAAACACCATATATTTT.

The CDR3 DNA is TGTGCCAGCAGCCAGGAATTTGGGACTAACTATGGCTACACCTTC. Its translation is CASSQEFGTNYGYTF. The chain uses TRBV3-1 and TRBJ1-2; no definite D call. The germline gives CDR1 LGHDT, CDR2 YNNKEL (reference sequence). The CDR3 spans 15 residues. V lost 3 bases and J lost 0, with 11 bases in between.

As concerns this clonotype: The conserved final phenylalanine or tryptophan is absent from the CDR3, which likely points to a read error. The chain recombines TRBV20-1 with TRBJ2-5, with D unclear. The CDR3 is made up of 15 amino acids. Germline V gene lookup returns CDR1 DFQATT and CDR2 SNEGSKA (reference sequence). With 3 bases removed from V and 1 base from J, the gap between germline ends came to 15 bases. For the CDR3, the DNA is TGCAGTGCTAGGCCCCCGAAGGGTTCCCAAGAGACCCAGTACTCC. It translates to CSARPPKGSQETQYS.

This clonotype was detected a few times. The chain links TRBV11-2 to TRBJ2-1; D is possibly TRBD2 (6 bases). Looked up from germline, CDR1 is SGHAT and CDR2 is FQNNGV. The V and J ends lost 5 bases and 3 bases respectively, with 8 bases between them. The CDR3 spans 13 residues. CDR3 nucleotide sequence: TGTGCCAGCAGCCCCGGGAGCTACAATGAGCAGTTCTTC. Protein: CASSPGSYNEQFF. Full variable domain (remainder filled in from reference TRBV11-2 and TRBJ2-1): EAGVAQSPRYKIIEKRQSVAFWCNPISGHATLYWYQQILGQGPKLLIQFQNNGVVDDSQLPKDRFSAERLKGVDSTLKIQPAKLEDSAVYLCASSPGSYNEQFFGPGTRLTVL.